The 28 T cell receptor beta chains presented below share a single source sample, sequenced in a study of T-cell reconstitution after alpha-beta-depleted transplantation in children. Construction of the TCRbeta library involved unique molecular identifiers. TCRdb recomputed calls from the PCR reads with MiXCR, one row per CDR3 protein. This sample has 450,000 to 600,000 distinct CDR3 sequences, with approximately 32% found just once. The starting material was PBMCs from the stem cell graft donor, obtained from the stem cell graft. These receptors all come from a human donor who donated a stem cell graft to a child with aplastic anemia.

This clonotype was counted only a few times. This rearrangement joins TRBV20-1 to TRBJ1-2; 9 positions match TRBD1. The junction had 15 bases not matched to a gene; V was cut back by 5 bases and J by 8 bases. Germline V gives CDR1 DFQATT, CDR2 SNEGSKA (reference sequence). CDR3 length: 15 amino acids. Here the CDR3 DNA reads TGCAGTGCTCAACAACTCTTACAGGGGGCGAGGGGCTACACCTTC. Amino acid sequence: CSAQQLLQGARGYTF.

The V call is TRBV4-3, the J call TRBJ1-3, with 7 bases fitting TRBD1. The V and J ends lost 1 base and 2 bases, in that order; junction bases with no gene match: 2. CDR1 and CDR2 (germline): LGHNA, YSLEER. CDR3 length equals 15 residues. CDR3 amino acids: CASSQATGAGNTIYF. The CDR3, as DNA: TGCGCCAGCAGCCAAGCAACAGGGGCTGGAAACACCATATATTTT.

The table lists this clonotype with a few counts. J is TRBJ2-7 and V is TRBV6-1; D ambiguous. Trimming took 3 bases from V and 5 from J, leaving 17 bases between them. CDR3 length equals 15 residues. CDR1 is MNHNS and CDR2 is SASEGT in the germline V gene. This CDR3 reads CASSEARLLRDEQYV. CDR3 bases: TGTGCCAGCAGTGAGGCGAGACTCCTTCGGGACGAGCAGTACGTC.

This clonotype was seen a handful of times. The chain couples TRBV5-5 to TRBJ2-3; the match to TRBD1 covers 7 bases. From germline, CDR1 is SGHKS and CDR2 YYEKEE (reference sequence). Unmatched junction bases numbered 19, after V lost 7 bases and J lost 2 bases. There are 18 residues in the CDR3. CDR3 region: CASPAWVEPGQHTDTQYF. CDR3 in DNA: TGTGCCAGCCCTGCTTGGGTAGAGCCGGGACAGCACACAGATACGCAGTATTTT. Based on the CDR3 plus reference TRBV5-5 and TRBJ2-3, the full variable domain is DAGVTQSPTHLIKTRGQQVTLRCSPISGHKSVSWYQQVLGQGPQFIFQYYEKEERGRGNFPDRFSARQFPNYSSELNVNALLLGDSALYLCASPAWVEPGQHTDTQYFGPGTRLTVL.

In this sample, this clonotype turned up a few times. The V call is TRBV29-1, the J call TRBJ2-1; tentative D call: TRBD2 (5 bases). The ends were cut back, 1 base at V and 9 bases at J, with 13 bases in the middle. Germline values: CDR1 SQVTM, CDR2 ANQGSEA. There are 13 residues in the CDR3. CDR3 coding DNA: TGCAGCGTTGAAGTCTCCCGGAGGAGTGAGCAGTTCTTC. Its translation: CSVEVSRRSEQFF.

In its sample, this clonotype was seen a few times. This chain links TRBV20-1 with TRBJ2-7; D possibly matches TRBD1 or TRBD2 (5 bases each). The CDR3 length is 14 residues. CDR1 DFQATT and CDR2 SNEGSKA come from the germline V gene (reference sequence). Trimming shortened V by 2 bases and J by 5 bases, and 16 bases separated the two germline ends. The CDR3 coding sequence is TGCAGTGCTAGACTCGGGGCCAGGGCCCACGAGCAGTACTTC. It codes for CSARLGARAHEQYF.

A note on this clonotype: The junction shows a germline mismatch at one end, possibly a read error. The chain joins TRBV20-1 to TRBJ2-3; 8 bases align to TRBD2. The CDR3 contains 19 residues. Looked up from germline, CDR1 is DFQATT and CDR2 is SNEGSKA (reference sequence). The DNA for the CDR3 is TGCTGTGCTCTCCCCCCGAGGCGGGAGGTAGGATTTGGCACAGATACGCAGTATTTT. It is translated as CCALPPRREVGFGTDTQYF.

This clonotype was seen only a few times. The chain recombines TRBV11-2 with TRBJ1-6; no firm D call. CDR3 length equals 12 residues. Between the trimmed V and J ends, which lost 3 bases and 11 bases, there was a span of 8 bases. The germline V gene has CDR1 SGHAT and CDR2 FQNNGV. For the CDR3, the DNA is TGTGCCAGCAGCTTGTGGGATCCACCCCTCCACTTT. Its translation: CASSLWDPPLHF.

This chain connects TRBV9 to TRBJ2-7; the D call may be TRBD1 or TRBD2 (5 bases each). Germline assignment: CDR1 SGDLS and CDR2 YYNGEE. The CDR3 length is 16 residues. V lost 3 bases to trimming and J lost 0 bases, with 16 bases between them. This CDR3 reads CASSAGTAKSSYEQYF. In DNA, the CDR3 is TGTGCCAGCAGCGCCGGGACGGCGAAATCCTCCTACGAGCAGTACTTC.

The chain uses TRBV9 and TRBJ2-1; the D is unclear. V gave up 3 bases and J gave up 4 bases, with 8 bases separating them. The CDR3 loop spans 13 amino acids. CDR1 is SGDLS, CDR2 YYNGEE, per germline. The CDR3 reads CASSGEGYNEQFF. In DNA, the CDR3 is TGTGCCAGCAGCGGGGAAGGGTACAATGAGCAGTTCTTC.

This clonotype has more than one count but fewer than ten. The genes are TRBV6-2 or TRBV6-3 and TRBJ2-7; the D is unclear. CDR1 and CDR2 from the germline V gene are MNHEY and SVGEGT. The V end was cut by 2 bases, the J end by 1 base, with 3 bases between. The CDR3 totals 12 residues. The CDR3 region is CASSYRSYEQYV. The CDR3 DNA follows: TGTGCCAGCAGTTACAGATCCTACGAGCAGTACGTC.

This clonotype showed up just a few times. The V and J genes are TRBV7-2 and TRBJ2-2, with a tentative D call TRBD2 (5 bases). This CDR3 region has 13 residues. Per germline, CDR1 SGHTA and CDR2 FQGNSA. Trimming took off 4 bases at V and 8 bases at J, with 11 bases between the two ends. CDR3 sequence reads: CASSSFQRGELFF. DNA of the CDR3: TGTGCCAGCAGCTCCTTCCAGCGGGGGGAGCTGTTTTTT.

In its sample, this clonotype was seen a few times. The chain carries TRBV12-3 or TRBV12-4 and TRBJ2-3; D gene unclear. V was trimmed by 7 bases and J by 4 bases, leaving 15 bases between them. The CDR3 has 14 residues. CDR3 amino acids: CASTQSVKADTQYF. CDR3 nucleotide sequence: TGTGCCAGCACCCAATCTGTGAAAGCAGATACGCAGTATTTT.

On this clonotype itself: The junction does not match germline at one end; this may be a read error. The chain couples TRBV19 to TRBJ1-1; D is uncertain. Germline CDR1 is LNHDA and CDR2 is SQIVND (reference sequence). This CDR3 contains 14 residues. The DNA for the CDR3 is TGTGCCAGTAGTACGTTCTCGGTAGGCACTCAAGCTTTCTTT. It specifies CASSTFSVGTQAFF. The variable domain in full, completed from reference TRBV19 and TRBJ1-1, reads DGGITQSPKYLFRKEGQNVTLSCEQNLNHDAMYWYRQDPGQGLRLIYYSQIVNDFQKGDIAEGYSVSREKKESFPLTVTSAQKNPTAFYLCASSTFSVGTQAFFGQGTRLTVV.

Only a few counts were recorded for this clonotype. The rearrangement joins TRBV6-5 to TRBJ2-7, with D maybe TRBD2 (6 bases). CDR3 length: 16 residues. Trimming left V 5 bases short and J 0 bases short, with 17 bases between. Germline V gives CDR1 MNHEY, CDR2 SVGAGI. The CDR3, as DNA: TGTGCCAGCAGTCCTCGGGGCCGGGGGACCTCCTACGAGCAGTACGTC. Protein product: CASSPRGRGTSYEQYV.

V gene TRBV25-1 combines with J gene TRBJ2-5; TRBD2 agrees at 8 bases. This CDR3 has 15 residues. After removal of 5 bases from V and 2 bases from J, the junction contained 7 bases not matched to a gene. Looked up from germline, CDR1 is MGHDK and CDR2 is SYGVNS. The DNA of the CDR3 is TGTGCCAGCAGTTCCGGGACTAGTGATCAAGAGACCCAGTACTTC. Amino acid sequence: CASSSGTSDQETQYF.

The CDR3 DNA sequence: TGTGCCAGCGCGCAGAACCCAACTAATGAAAAACTGTTTTTT. Residues: CASAQNPTNEKLFF. The chain recombines TRBV11-2 with TRBJ1-4, with D hard to call. This CDR3 is 14 amino acids long. CDR1 is SGHAT and CDR2 is FQNNGV in the germline V gene. V was cut by 8 bases and J by 0 bases, with 10 bases left in between.

This clonotype occurred once. The chain combines TRBV28 with TRBJ2-2; possibly TRBD1 for D (5 bases). Germline V gives CDR1 MDHEN, CDR2 SYDVKM. Trimming removed 3 bases at V and 4 bases at J, with 12 bases between. The CDR3 contains 15 residues. The CDR3 sequence is CASSFIGDSTGELFF. CDR3 in DNA: TGTGCCAGCAGTTTCATAGGGGATAGCACCGGGGAGCTGTTTTTT.

This chain links TRBV4-3 with TRBJ2-1; 9 bases are shared with TRBD1. J lost 8 bases, V lost 4 bases, and 3 bases had no gene match. The CDR3 length is 13 residues. Per the germline V gene, CDR1 is LGHNA and CDR2 is YSLEER. CDR3 loop: CASSRTGGYEQFF. The CDR3 bases are TGCGCCAGCAGCCGCACAGGGGGCTATGAGCAGTTCTTC.

This clonotype turned up a few times. The rearrangement links TRBV20-1 to TRBJ2-1; 7 bases align to TRBD1. Germline V gene lookup returns CDR1 DFQATT and CDR2 SNEGSKA (reference sequence). This CDR3 region has 16 residues. Trimming removed 2 bases from V and 2 bases from J; junction bases left unmatched: 9. CDR3 in amino acids: CSARIFSGQPYNEQFF. For the CDR3, the DNA is TGCAGTGCTAGAATCTTCTCGGGACAGCCCTACAATGAGCAGTTCTTC.

This chain links TRBV4-2 with TRBJ2-7; D is perhaps TRBD2 (6 bases). Between the trimmed V and J ends, which lost 3 bases and 2 bases, there was a span of 17 bases. CDR1 and CDR2 (germline): LGHNA, YNFKEQ. This CDR3 is 16 amino acids long. CDR3: CASSQEGGGEPYEQYF. CDR3 sequence (DNA): TGTGCCAGCAGCCAGGAAGGAGGCGGGGAACCCTACGAGCAGTACTTC.

This clonotype was found a few times. The chain carries TRBV12-3 or TRBV12-4 and TRBJ2-4, with 9 positions matching TRBD2. This CDR3 is built from 18 residues. The V segment lost 4 bases and the J segment 2 bases; nucleotides outside the gene matches: 12. In nucleotides, the CDR3 is TGTGCCAGCAGTTCCGTTGGGAGTAGCGGGAGAACCAAAAACATTCAGTACTTC. Its protein is CASSSVGSSGRTKNIQYF.

This clonotype was found a few times. The chain links TRBV12-3 or TRBV12-4 to TRBJ2-3, with D hard to call. V was clipped by 5 bases and J by 5 bases, with 8 bases between them. The CDR3 totals 12 residues. This CDR3 reads CASSKQRDTQYF. CDR3 sequence (DNA): TGTGCCAGCAGTAAACAGCGAGATACGCAGTATTTT.

This chain links TRBV5-1 with TRBJ2-1, with a tentative D call TRBD2 (6 bases). The CDR3 runs 15 residues. Germline V lookup: CDR1 SGHRS, CDR2 YFSETQ. V shed 2 bases and J shed 4 bases, with 13 bases lying between them. The CDR3 is CASSFRDAGYNEQFF. CDR3 sequence (DNA): TGCGCCAGCAGCTTCCGGGACGCGGGATACAATGAGCAGTTCTTC.

This clonotype has just a few counts. This chain links TRBV7-9 with TRBJ2-1; D may correspond to TRBD1 or TRBD2 (5 bases each). The V end was cut by 3 bases, the J end by 7 bases, with 16 bases between. The CDR3 extends over 15 amino acids. Germline CDR1 SEHNR, CDR2 FQNEAQ (reference sequence). As DNA, the CDR3 is TGTGCCAGCAGCTTTCCTGGGACGAGGAAAAATGAGCAGTTCTTC. This encodes CASSFPGTRKNEQFF.

This clonotype turned up a few times. This chain links TRBV18 with TRBJ1-5, with TRBD1 matching 12 bases. The junction had 7 bases not matched to a gene; V was cut back by 3 bases and J by 7 bases. CDR1 KGHSH and CDR2 LQKENI come from the germline V gene. This CDR3 contains 16 residues. CDR3 in amino acids: CASSPGTGGIGQPQHF. The CDR3 DNA follows: TGTGCCAGCTCACCTGGGACAGGGGGCATCGGCCAGCCCCAGCATTTT.

The rearrangement uses TRBV5-6 and TRBJ1-1; possible D gene TRBD1, 6 bases. Between the trimmed V and J ends, which lost 3 bases and 2 bases, there was a span of 20 bases. The CDR3 runs to 17 residues. CDR1 and CDR2 (germline): SGHDT, YYEEEE. The CDR3 region has the DNA TGTGCCAGCAGCTCACTTTGGGGGGGCGGAATAAACACTGAAGCTTTCTTT. Translation: CASSSLWGGGINTEAFF. The variable domain in full, completed from reference TRBV5-6 and TRBJ1-1, reads DAGVTQSPTHLIKTRGQQVTLRCSPKSGHDTVSWYQQALGQGPQFIFQYYEEEERQRGNFPDRFSGHQFPNYSSELNVNALLLGDSALYLCASSSLWGGGINTEAFFGQGTRLTVV.

The rearrangement uses TRBV4-3 and TRBJ1-1, with D possibly matching TRBD1 (5 bases). V gave up 0 bases and J gave up 4 bases, with 12 bases separating them. Germline CDR1 reads LGHNA; CDR2 reads YSLEER. The CDR3 consists of 15 residues. The CDR3 region has the DNA TGCGCCAGCAGCCAAGAGAGGACATTCCGCACTGAAGCTTTCTTT. Residues: CASSQERTFRTEAFF.